This T cell receptor beta chain was recovered during a study of OX40 agonist ivuxolimab in advanced cancers. CDR1 is ENHRY and CDR2 is SYGVKD in the germline V gene. Trimming left V 3 bases short and J 1 base short, with 9 bases between. The CDR3 covers 14 residues. About this clone: Antigen specificity is unknown.

Study-level results: CD8+ T cells averaged more expanded clones than CD4+. The CD4+ and CD8+ T cells in the blood had expanded clonally by week 6 at 0.1 to 3.0 mg/kg. Antigens targeted by the expanded peripheral T cells were not determined.

Sequencing was performed with immunoSEQ multiplex PCR; in TCRdb, only in-frame clones are kept and a portion is missing. The sample yields 65,000 to 75,000 clones, roughly 90% seen once. The chain combines TRBV10-3 with TRBJ1-1; no reliable D call. Here the sequenced sample was CD4+ or CD8+ T cells sorted from blood, taken in a trial of the OX40 agonist ivuxolimab. This TCR derives from an adult with an advanced solid tumor such as melanoma, head and neck, liver or kidney cancer. CDR3 loop: CAISEFMGNTEAFF. The CDR3 DNA follows: TGTGCCATCAGTGAATTTATGGGGAACACTGAAGCTTTCTTT.